Below are 22 T cell receptor beta chains sequenced from a single sample in a study of T-cell memory formation after mild COVID-19. TCRdb used MiXCR to reprocess the 5' RACE reads, holding one entry per CDR3 protein. The sample includes about 560,000 distinct CDR3 sequences, 17% of them seen just once. The sequencing input was PBMCs or a T cell subset sorted from them (not recorded which). These receptors were obtained from an adult woman who had mild COVID-19 (a few samples of this study predate the infection). Cell type and time point are not known.

This chain joins TRBV19 and TRBJ2-6, with TRBD1 matching over 7 bases. CDR1 is LNHDA and CDR2 is SQIVND in the germline V gene (reference sequence). J was trimmed by 2 bases and V by 3 bases; bases with no gene match: 1. This CDR3 region has 15 residues. In DNA form, the CDR3 reads TGTGCCAGTAGTATCGGACAGGCTGGGGCCAACGTCCTGACTTTC. This gives the protein CASSIGQAGANVLTF.

This rearrangement joins TRBV10-3 to TRBJ1-6; D is undetermined. V was cut by 3 bases and J by 10 bases, with 19 bases left in between. The CDR3 has 16 amino acids. In germline, CDR1 is ENHRY, CDR2 SYGVKD. CDR3 coding DNA: TGTGCCATCAGTGACCGGATCGACCCGTCCTGGTCACCCCTCCACTTT. Protein: CAISDRIDPSWSPLHF.

The J gene is TRBJ1-1, the V gene TRBV6-5, with unresolved D. Germline CDR1 reads MNHEY; CDR2 reads SVGAGI. This CDR3 is built from 14 residues. Trimming removed 2 bases from V and 10 bases from J, with 17 bases in between. Here the CDR3 DNA reads TGTGCCAGCAGTTACACACTCTGGGTTCCAGGAGCTTTCTTT. Translated: CASSYTLWVPGAFF.

The V call is TRBV29-1, the J call TRBJ2-7, with unresolved D. Germline V CDR1 and CDR2: SQVTM, ANQGSEA. Trimming cost V 6 bases and J 2 bases, with 5 bases left between them. The CDR3 is 10 residues long. CDR3 protein: CSVLTYEQYF. CDR3 nucleotides: TGCAGCGTCCTGACCTACGAGCAGTACTTC.

This sequence joins TRBV20-1 and TRBJ2-7, with D unresolved. Deletions cut 6 bases from V and 7 bases from J, with 19 bases between. CDR3 length: 13 residues. Per germline, CDR1 DFQATT and CDR2 SNEGSKA (reference sequence). The CDR3: CSAARALQHEQYF. The DNA for the CDR3 is TGCAGTGCCGCCCGGGCCCTCCAGCATGAGCAGTACTTC.

V and J are TRBV20-1 and TRBJ1-5; D is possibly TRBD1 (5 bases). The CDR3 has 13 amino acids. Germline CDR1 and CDR2: DFQATT and SNEGSKA (reference sequence). V dropped 3 bases and J dropped 0 bases, with 6 bases sitting between them. The CDR3 sequence: CSASGTSNQPQHF. CDR3 sequence (DNA): TGCAGTGCTAGCGGGACTAGCAATCAGCCCCAGCATTTT.

The chain combines TRBV4-1 with TRBJ1-2, with D maybe TRBD1 (5 bases). Germline CDR1 is MGHRA and CDR2 is YSYEKL. Trimming stripped 6 bases from V and 7 bases from J, with 18 bases between. CDR3 length equals 14 residues. The CDR3 reads CASSPGPRVTGYTF. The CDR3 DNA is TGCGCCAGCAGTCCAGGGCCAAGGGTGACTGGCTACACCTTC.

This clonotype came up many times. V usage is TRBV12-3 or TRBV12-4 and J usage is TRBJ2-1; D gene uncertain. The V and J ends lost 3 bases and 6 bases respectively, with 6 bases between them. The CDR3 loop spans 12 amino acids. The CDR3 nucleotides read TGTGCCAGCAGTTTCCCCGCCAATGAGCAGTTCTTC. Encoded protein: CASSFPANEQFF.

V gene TRBV27 combines with J gene TRBJ1-2; 7 positions agree with TRBD1. The CDR3 contains 13 residues. Trimming cost V 6 bases and J 5 bases; bases outside gene matches: 6. Germline V gives CDR1 MNHEY, CDR2 SMNVEV (reference sequence). The CDR3 is CASSISTGYGYTF. The CDR3 DNA is TGTGCCAGCAGCATCTCGACAGGGTATGGCTACACCTTC.

V usage is TRBV7-9 and J usage is TRBJ2-7, with D perhaps matching TRBD1 or TRBD2 (5 bases each). CDR1 and CDR2 from the germline V gene are SEHNR and FQNEAQ (reference sequence). V lost 5 bases to trimming and J lost 3 bases, with 20 bases between them. The CDR3 length is 16 residues. The CDR3 reads CASSRPRDPEHYEQYF. The CDR3 bases are TGTGCCAGCAGCCGCCCCCGGGACCCAGAGCACTACGAGCAGTACTTC.

This clonotype occurred many times. The CDR3 loop is CASSLDRGRGSGNTIYF. CDR3 DNA sequence: TGTGCCAGCAGCTTAGATCGCGGCAGGGGCTCTGGAAACACCATATATTTT. V usage is TRBV11-2 and J usage is TRBJ1-3, with TRBD1 as a possible D gene (6 bases). Between the trimmed V and J ends, which lost 0 bases and 0 bases, there was a span of 12 bases. The germline gives CDR1 SGHAT, CDR2 FQNNGV. This CDR3 contains 17 residues.

This rearrangement joins TRBV5-1 to TRBJ1-2, with D possibly being TRBD1 (6 bases). This CDR3 spans 15 amino acids. With 3 bases removed from V and 2 bases from J, the gap between germline ends came to 14 bases. Germline lookup yields CDR1 SGHRS and CDR2 YFSETQ. The CDR3 sequence: CASSSRGSGNYGYTF. CDR3 DNA sequence: TGCGCCAGCAGCTCCAGGGGTTCCGGAAACTATGGCTACACCTTC.

Many counts were recorded for this clonotype. The chain carries TRBV3-1 and TRBJ1-5, with TRBD1 matching 10 bases. The CDR3 spans 16 residues. Germline V gene sequence: CDR1 LGHDT, CDR2 YNNKEL (reference sequence). The ends lost 1 base at V and 4 bases at J; junction bases unmatched: 4. CDR3 protein: CASSQGGTGVNQPQHF. The CDR3 DNA sequence: TGTGCCAGCAGCCAAGGAGGGACAGGGGTTAATCAGCCCCAGCATTTT.

The rearrangement links TRBV24-1 to TRBJ2-1; D is perhaps TRBD2 (5 bases). CDR1 is KGHDR, CDR2 SFDVKD, per germline. CDR3 length: 13 amino acids. Trimming removed 2 bases at V and 9 bases at J, with 10 bases between. The CDR3 nucleotides read TGTGCCACCAGTGATTCGGGGTCCGGTGAGCAGTTCTTC. This translates into CATSDSGSGEQFF.

In this sample, this clonotype turned up a few times. The gene calls are TRBV11-3 and TRBJ2-3, with D uncertain. Trimming pared 4 bases from V and 5 bases from J, leaving 7 bases between. The CDR3 contains 12 residues. Germline V gives CDR1 SGHNT, CDR2 YENEEA. CDR3 nucleotides: TGTGCCAGCAGCTCCCCCGAAGATACGCAGTATTTT. Its protein product is CASSSPEDTQYF.

The chain uses TRBV2 and TRBJ2-7, with a possible D match to TRBD2 (6 bases). Between the trimmed V and J ends, which lost 4 bases and 3 bases, there was a span of 10 bases. This CDR3 contains 13 residues. CDR1 and CDR2 (germline): SNHLY, FYNNEI. CDR3 sequence reads: CASSVSGDYEQYF. The CDR3 bases are TGTGCCAGCAGTGTATCGGGGGACTACGAGCAGTACTTC.

This clonotype has just a few counts. The rearrangement links TRBV10-3 to TRBJ2-1; D may be TRBD2 (6 bases). CDR3 length: 12 residues. V lost 8 bases and J 8 bases, leaving 13 bases between the germline ends. Germline V gene sequence: CDR1 ENHRY, CDR2 SYGVKD. CDR3 amino acids: CAISSGAHEQFF. CDR3 in DNA: TGTGCCATCTCATCGGGAGCCCATGAGCAGTTCTTC.

V gene TRBV5-1 combines with J gene TRBJ2-1, with D hard to call. CDR3 length equals 16 residues. Deletions cut 0 bases from V and 0 bases from J, with 10 bases between. The germline gives CDR1 SGHRS, CDR2 YFSETQ. DNA for the CDR3: TGCGCCAGCAGCTTGGACCCCCGGAGCTCCTACAATGAGCAGTTCTTC. Translated, it gives CASSLDPRSSYNEQFF.

This clonotype was counted many times. The chain recombines TRBV12-3 or TRBV12-4 with TRBJ1-4; D call uncertain. There are 13 residues in the CDR3. V lost 1 base to trimming and J lost 8 bases, with 8 bases between them. The CDR3 DNA follows: TGTGCCAGCAGTTTAGGGGTTGGAGAAAAACTGTTTTTT. Residues: CASSLGVGEKLFF.

The chain carries TRBV18 and TRBJ2-7, with a weak D call TRBD1 (6 bases). The V end lost 3 bases, the J end lost 0 bases, and 9 bases lay between the germline ends. The CDR3 totals 14 residues. Germline V gene data show CDR1 as KGHSH and CDR2 as LQKENI. The CDR3 protein is CASSPSGASYEQYF. The CDR3 nucleotides are TGTGCCAGCTCACCGTCAGGGGCCTCCTACGAGCAGTACTTC.

This clonotype has at least ten counts. This chain joins TRBV6-6 and TRBJ2-1; D may be TRBD2 (5 bases). CDR1 and CDR2 (germline): MNHNY, SVGAGI (reference sequence). V lost 7 bases and J 2 bases, leaving 12 bases between the germline ends. The CDR3 covers 14 residues. CDR3 residues: CASTLSGTYNEQFF. As DNA, the CDR3 is TGTGCCAGCACTTTATCCGGGACCTACAATGAGCAGTTCTTC.

This clonotype was observed a handful of times. J is TRBJ1-2 and V is TRBV11-2; tentative D call: TRBD1 (5 bases). V was clipped by 6 bases and J by 1 base, with 15 bases between them. CDR3 length: 15 residues. Germline CDR1 and CDR2: SGHAT and FQNNGV. As DNA, the CDR3 is TGTGCCAGCAGGCTACAGGACGGATTTAACTATGGCTACACCTTC. Residues: CASRLQDGFNYGYTF.